This is a list of T cell receptor beta chains from one sample in a study of siplizumab effects on memory and regulatory T cells. Generated by immunoSEQ multiplex PCR, the TCRdb table keeps only in-frame clones and is missing some. The sample includes some 88,000 clones, around 89% seen only once; the top ten take more than 14%. Input material: CD4+ T cells sorted from blood. These receptors all come from a human donor in good health. The CDR3 runs from the conserved cysteine through the conserved F or W. The D gene is left open where the match is weak. Size is omitted from some rows. Given values are once, few, many or a class for expanded clones.

v_gene	j_gene	d_gene	abundance	CDR3aa	CDR3nt
TRBV5-1	TRBJ2-7	.	once	CASSSGKPRYEQYF	TGCGCCAGCAGCTCAGGGAAGCCTCGCTACGAGCAGTACTTC
TRBV30	TRBJ2-1	.	.	CAWSVGNEQFF	TGTGCCTGGAGTGTCGGGAATGAGCAGTTCTTC
TRBV7-8	TRBJ2-1	TRBD2	medium-sized	CASSSTGASGRAEQFF	TGTGCCAGCAGCTCGACCGGGGCTAGCGGGAGGGCTGAGCAGTTCTTC
TRBV7-7	TRBJ2-3	TRBD2	few	CASSPLVGGGDTQYF	TGTGCTAGCAGCCCGTTGGTGGGGGGGGGAGATACGCAGTATTTT
TRBV6-1	TRBJ1-5	.	.	CASRMDRNSNQPQHF	TGTGCCAGCAGGATGGACAGAAATAGCAATCAGCCCCAGCATTTT
TRBV6-1	TRBJ1-1	.	.	CASRPVGGLGTEAFF	TGTGCCAGCAGACCGGTCGGGGGGCTCGGCACTGAAGCTTTCTTT
TRBV9	TRBJ1-1	TRBD1	.	CASSIRDSNTEAFF	TGTGCCAGCAGCATTCGGGACAGCAACACTGAAGCTTTCTTT
TRBV27	TRBJ1-5	.	.	CASRRSRLQPQHF	TGTGCCAGCAGGCGAAGCCGTCTTCAGCCCCAGCATTTT
TRBV5-1	TRBJ1-1	.	.	CASSPGTSTEAFF	TGCGCCAGCAGCCCTGGGACAAGCACTGAAGCTTTCTTT
TRBV4-1	TRBJ2-5	TRBD2	.	CASSQPSGVQETQYF	TGCGCCAGCAGCCAGCCTAGCGGAGTACAAGAGACCCAGTACTTC
TRBV12-5	TRBJ2-1	TRBD2	once	CASGLGGLAGGPYEQFF	TGTGCTAGTGGTTTGGGGGGACTAGCGGGAGGGCCTTATGAGCAGTTCTTC
TRBV4-3	TRBJ2-3	.	once	CASSRLDTDTQYF	TGCGCCAGCAGCCGACTAGACACAGATACGCAGTATTTT
TRBV9	TRBJ1-1	TRBD1	once	CASSSPGQGAVEAFF	TGTGCCAGCAGCTCCCCAGGACAGGGGGCCGTCGAAGCTTTCTTT
TRBV21-1	TRBJ2-7	.	.	CAGIAGASDEQYF	TGTGCCGGGATAGCGGGGGCTTCGGACGAGCAGTACTTC
TRBV29-1	TRBJ2-3	TRBD2	.	CSVAGLDTDTQYF	TGCAGCGTCGCGGGACTAGATACAGATACGCAGTATTTT
TRBV19	TRBJ1-5	.	.	CASSVGTNQPQHF	TGTGCCAGTAGTGTTGGGACCAATCAGCCCCAGCATTTT
TRBV11-1	TRBJ2-3	.	.	CASSLEEGTDTQYF	TGTGCCAGCAGCTTAGAAGAAGGCACAGATACGCAGTATTTT
TRBV7-9	TRBJ1-1	.	.	CASSSTGNTEAFF	TGTGCCAGCAGCTCGACAGGGAACACTGAAGCTTTCTTT
TRBV5-8	TRBJ2-7	TRBD1	once	CASSIKPGQGNYEQYF	TGTGCCAGCAGCATTAAGCCGGGACAGGGGAACTACGAGCAGTACTTC
TRBV18	TRBJ2-2	.	few	CASSPAAANTGELFF	TGTGCCAGCTCACCAGCGGCGGCGAACACCGGGGAGCTGTTTTTT
TRBV9	TRBJ2-2	.	few	CASSVSSGLNTGELFF	TGTGCCAGCAGCGTATCAAGCGGGTTAAACACCGGGGAGCTGTTTTTT
TRBV7-9	TRBJ1-5	.	once	CASSFAADQPQHF	TGTGCCAGCAGCTTTGCAGCAGATCAGCCCCAGCATTTT
TRBV15	TRBJ2-1	.	.	CATSSGRPYNEQFF	TGTGCCACCAGCAGTGGACGTCCCTACAATGAGCAGTTCTTC
TRBV6-6	TRBJ1-2	TRBD1	.	CASVGTGDNYGYTF	TGTGCCAGCGTGGGGACAGGGGACAACTATGGCTACACCTTC
TRBV6-1	TRBJ1-2	TRBD1	once	CASGQGFDYGYTF	TGTGCCAGCGGACAGGGATTCGACTATGGCTACACCTTC
TRBV5-1	TRBJ1-1	.	.	CASSLAADQSTEAFF	TGCGCCAGCAGCTTGGCGGCCGACCAGTCCACTGAAGCTTTCTTT
TRBV11-3	TRBJ2-1	TRBD2	.	CASSRWTSGRVDEQFF	TGTGCCAGCAGCCGATGGACTAGCGGGAGGGTAGATGAGCAGTTCTTC
TRBV25-1	TRBJ2-4	.	.	CASRTRAPRENIQYF	TGTGCCAGCAGAACGCGGGCGCCTAGGGAGAACATTCAGTACTTC
TRBV5-1	TRBJ2-6	.	once	CASGPHGSQSRANVLTF	TGCGCCAGCGGACCCCACGGTTCACAAAGTCGGGCCAACGTCCTGACTTTC
TRBV6-6	TRBJ2-7	.	.	CASSYSMGRGDEQYF	TGTGCCAGCAGTTACTCGATGGGCAGGGGCGACGAGCAGTACTTC
TRBV19	TRBJ1-5	.	.	CASRDLSNQPQHF	TGTGCCAGTAGGGATCTTAGCAATCAGCCCCAGCATTTT
TRBV7-9	TRBJ2-7	TRBD2	.	CASSLLTSDYEQYF	TGTGCCAGCAGCTTATTGACTAGCGACTACGAGCAGTACTTC
TRBV11-1	TRBJ1-4	.	.	CASSLLVNEKLFF	TGTGCCAGCAGCTTATTAGTGAATGAAAAACTGTTTTTT
TRBV4-1	TRBJ2-5	TRBD2	once	CASSQEGLAGEETQYF	TGCGCCAGCAGCCAAGAGGGGCTAGCGGGAGAAGAGACCCAGTACTTC
TRBV7-2	TRBJ2-7	.	once	CASSFSSTSPMGEQYF	TGTGCCAGCAGCTTTTCCTCCACTTCTCCCATGGGCGAGCAGTACTTC
TRBV11-3	TRBJ2-5	TRBD1	.	CASSGRQGRETQYF	TGTGCCAGCAGCGGCAGACAGGGCCGAGAGACCCAGTACTTC
TRBV12-5	TRBJ2-5	TRBD2	.	CASGLGLAGGPETQYF	TGTGCTAGTGGTTTGGGACTAGCGGGAGGGCCAGAGACCCAGTACTTC